The 20 T cell receptor beta chains in this list originate from one sample, sequenced in a study of cytomegalovirus exposure and HLA in healthy donors. Amplification used 60 Vbeta primers and 13 Jbeta primers. The data were produced by immunoSEQ multiplex PCR, yet TCRdb's version contains in-frame clones alone and is incomplete. The table has under 140,000 clones, approximately 83% seen once. Sequenced: PBMCs. Receptor source: a man aged 40-49 years in good health and CMV-seronegative.

In nucleotides, the CDR3 is TGTGCCAGTTGGGGCATGGGGTCGGCCCAAGAGACCCAGTACTTC. As protein: CASWGMGSAQETQYF. The chain recombines TRBV6-5 with TRBJ2-5, with D possibly TRBD1 on 5 matching bases. Trimming left V 9 bases short and J 1 base short, with 18 bases between. From germline, CDR1 is MNHEY and CDR2 SVGAGI. The CDR3 runs 15 residues.

The chain links TRBV19 to TRBJ1-1; TRBD1 matches 8 bases. V lost 7 bases to trimming and J lost 1 base; unmatched junction nucleotides: 8. The germline gives CDR1 LNHDA, CDR2 SQIVND (reference sequence). This CDR3 is 15 amino acids long. The CDR3 sequence: CASTEFGTGNTEAFF. In DNA form, the CDR3 reads TGTGCCAGTACTGAATTCGGGACAGGGAACACTGAAGCTTTCTTT.

The rearrangement links TRBV27 to TRBJ2-7; 7 bases match TRBD1. The CDR3 has 15 residues. Unmatched junction bases numbered 11, after V lost 6 bases and J lost 3 bases. Germline V gene data show CDR1 as MNHEY and CDR2 as SMNVEV (reference sequence). CDR3 sequence (DNA): TGTGCCAGCAGCCGATCGACAGGGTCGGACTACGAGCAGTACTTC. It codes for CASSRSTGSDYEQYF.

This chain links TRBV6-5 with TRBJ2-2; 7 bases match TRBD1. The CDR3 loop spans 16 amino acids. Germline CDR1 is MNHEY and CDR2 is SVGAGI. J was trimmed by 6 bases and V by 0 bases; bases with no gene match: 7. The CDR3 DNA reads TGTGCCAGCAGTTACTCGATGTCGCAGGGGGCCGGGGAGCTGTTTTTT. Translating it yields CASSYSMSQGAGELFF.

The chain links TRBV6-1 to TRBJ2-1; D unclear. The length of the CDR3 is 14 residues. V was cut by 4 bases and J by 10 bases, with 17 bases left in between. Germline lookup yields CDR1 MNHNS and CDR2 SASEGT. The CDR3 bases are TGTGCCAGCAGTGCCCTTCAACCTGGAGTGGAGCAGTTCTTC. It is translated as CASSALQPGVEQFF.

Here the CDR3 reads CASTPVGTGSSPLHF. DNA for the CDR3: TGTGCCAGCACTCCGGTGGGGACAGGGAGTTCACCCCTCCACTTT. The gene calls are TRBV2 and TRBJ1-6; the match to TRBD1 covers 9 bases. CDR1 is SNHLY, CDR2 FYNNEI, per germline. The CDR3 totals 15 residues. Trimming took 7 bases from V and 9 from J; bases not matched to a gene: 10.

The chain employs TRBV6-5 and TRBJ1-1; a possible D gene is TRBD1 (5 bases). The ends were cut back, 2 bases at V and 11 bases at J, with 9 bases in the middle. This CDR3 region has 11 residues. Germline V gene lookup returns CDR1 MNHEY and CDR2 SVGAGI. The CDR3, as DNA: TGTGCCAGCAGTTACCAGGGTACGGCTTTCTTT. It is translated as CASSYQGTAFF.

The chain joins TRBV5-4 to TRBJ2-1; 8 positions match TRBD2. J was trimmed by 2 bases and V by 4 bases; bases with no gene match: 5. Germline values: CDR1 SGHNT, CDR2 YYREEE (reference sequence). The CDR3 is 15 amino acids. CDR3 in DNA: TGTGCCAGCAGCCCGGAGACTAGCGCCTACAATGAGCAGTTCTTC. This sequence encodes CASSPETSAYNEQFF.

The gene calls are TRBV19 and TRBJ1-5; the D is unclear. CDR3 length equals 13 residues. Germline V CDR1 and CDR2: LNHDA, SQIVND (reference sequence). Trimming took off 5 bases at V and 5 bases at J, with 10 bases between the two ends. CDR3 bases: TGTGCCAGTAGTGCCGCAGATTATCAGCCCCAGCATTTT. This encodes CASSAADYQPQHF.

V and J are TRBV7-8 and TRBJ1-5, with D perhaps TRBD1 (5 bases). V lost 4 bases, J lost 4 bases, and 11 bases lay in between. Germline CDR1 SGHVS, CDR2 FQNEAQ. The CDR3 runs to 14 residues. The CDR3: CASSSQGVNQPQHF. The CDR3 DNA follows: TGTGCCAGCAGCTCCCAGGGTGTAAATCAGCCCCAGCATTTT.

This sequence joins TRBV28 and TRBJ1-5, with unresolved D. CDR1 and CDR2 (germline): MDHEN, SYDVKM. The germline V and J ends were trimmed by 2 bases and 3 bases, with 8 bases remaining between them. The CDR3 runs to 14 residues. In nucleotides, the CDR3 is TGTGCCAGCAGTTTAGGCCTAGCCAATCAGCCCCAGCATTTT. As protein: CASSLGLANQPQHF.

V usage is TRBV4-3 and J usage is TRBJ2-1, with 8 bases lining up with TRBD2. The CDR3 has 16 residues. Germline-derived CDR1 and CDR2 are LGHNA and YSLEER. V was clipped by 3 bases and J by 0 bases; unmatched bases: 4. The CDR3 region is CASSHLAGSSYNEQFF. The DNA for the CDR3 is TGCGCCAGCAGCCACCTAGCGGGTAGCTCCTACAATGAGCAGTTCTTC.

Concerning this clone itself: This sample also contains other DNA sequences that code for the same CDR3. CDR3 in DNA: TGCGCCAGCAGGGCACCAGGACTAAGTACCGTAGAAACCCAGTACTTC. It is translated as CASRAPGLSTVETQYF. The genes are TRBV5-1 and TRBJ2-5; D perhaps matches TRBD2 (6 bases). Trimming removed 5 bases from V and 8 bases from J, with 25 bases in between. CDR1 SGHRS and CDR2 YFSETQ come from the germline V gene. This CDR3 is 16 amino acids long.

This chain joins TRBV5-8 and TRBJ1-4; possible D gene TRBD1, 6 bases. Trimming stripped 6 bases from V and 7 bases from J, with 19 bases between. There are 15 residues in the CDR3. The germline V gene has CDR1 SGHTS and CDR2 YDEGEE. CDR3 sequence (DNA): TGTGCCAGCACTTCAGGGAGTCTAGGGGGTGAAAAACTGTTTTTT. Its translation: CASTSGSLGGEKLFF.

In its sample, this clone was seen once. V usage is TRBV18 and J usage is TRBJ1-5; D unclear. Trimming pared 3 bases from V and 0 bases from J, leaving 9 bases between. The CDR3 loop spans 15 amino acids. CDR1 and CDR2 from the germline V gene are KGHSH and LQKENI. The DNA for the CDR3 is TGTGCCAGCTCACCTGGTCAGTATAGCAATCAGCCCCAGCATTTT. It encodes CASSPGQYSNQPQHF.

This clone came up once. This rearrangement joins TRBV29-1 to TRBJ1-2; 7 bases line up with TRBD1. The CDR3 is 13 amino acids. The germline V gene encodes CDR1 SQVTM and CDR2 ANQGSEA. The ends lost 7 bases at V and 4 bases at J; junction bases unmatched: 9. The CDR3, as DNA: TGCAGCGGTATAGGACAGGCGCGCTATGGCTACACCTTC. It translates to CSGIGQARYGYTF. Looking up the rest from reference TRBV29-1 and TRBJ1-2 gives the full variable domain: SAVISQKPSRDICQRGTSLTIQCQVDSQVTMMFWYRQQPGQSLTLIATANQGSEATYESGFVIDKFPISRPNLTFSTLTVSNMSPEDSSIYLCSGIGQARYGYTFGSGTRLTVV.

This clone showed up just once. This chain uses TRBV27 with TRBJ1-4; no firm D call. Trimming cost V 0 bases and J 12 bases, with 14 bases left between them. CDR3 size: 14 residues. The germline CDR1 and CDR2 sequences are MNHEY and SMNVEV (reference sequence). The CDR3 coding sequence is TGTGCCAGCAGTTTATCCGCCACGGGTTTTCAACTGTTTTTT. Encoded protein: CASSLSATGFQLFF.

The chain is built from TRBV6-6 and TRBJ1-2; a weak D match, TRBD1 (5 bases). The germline V and J ends were trimmed by 5 bases and 6 bases, with 13 bases remaining between them. The germline CDR1 and CDR2 sequences are MNHNY and SVGAGI (reference sequence). CDR3 length equals 13 residues. This CDR3 reads CASSDGHPDGYTF. The CDR3 region has the DNA TGTGCCAGCAGTGACGGACACCCAGATGGCTACACCTTC.

V usage is TRBV6-5 and J usage is TRBJ1-2; D possibly corresponds to TRBD1 (5 bases). The CDR3 is 14 residues long. The V end was cut by 6 bases, the J end by 4 bases, with 15 bases between. Germline V gene sequence: CDR1 MNHEY, CDR2 SVGAGI. The CDR3 region has the DNA TGTGCCAGCAGGGGAGGGGTACTGGGCTATGGCTACACCTTC. Encoded protein: CASRGGVLGYGYTF.

The chain couples TRBV30 to TRBJ1-3; D perhaps matches TRBD1 (5 bases). Germline CDR1 reads GTSNPN; CDR2 reads SVGIG (reference sequence). V gave up 2 bases and J gave up 2 bases, with 7 bases separating them. CDR3 length: 13 residues. CDR3 sequence reads: CAWSLTAGNTIYF. CDR3 DNA sequence: TGTGCCTGGAGTTTGACAGCTGGAAACACCATATATTTT.